This T cell receptor beta chain was identified in a study of shared clonotypes between healthy human individuals. Regarding the study as a whole: Naive CD4 clonotype sharing across several donors was around 5%. Although depth was large, rarefaction showed that sequencing of the sorted subsets was incomplete.

The authors' processing: Junction-only sequences produced by ImmunoSEQ had no quality scores, so filtering differed. The repertoire was sequenced with immunoSEQ multiplex PCR; TCRdb's copy has only in-frame clones and lacks some. V, J and clone size were drawn from that table, and D and trimming were deduced from the DNA. Of more than 2 million clones listed, about 95% were seen once; the top ten hold around 1.1%. V lost 4 bases, J lost 7 bases, and 7 bases stayed unmatched. This CDR3 has 17 residues. CDR1 is SGHTA, CDR2 FQGTGA, per germline. Terminally differentiated effector memory CD45RA+ cells were excluded by CCR7 positive selection of CD45RO-negative cells. On this clone: Its antigen remains unknown.

The sequencing input was naive CD8+ T cells sorted from blood. The sequence derives from a man younger than 30 in good health. V and J are TRBV7-3 and TRBJ2-1; 16 bases line up with TRBD2. CDR3 sequence reads: CASSSPGLAGGQNEQFF. The CDR3 nucleotides are TGTGCCAGCAGCTCCCCGGGACTAGCGGGGGGGCAAAATGAGCAGTTCTTC.